This T cell receptor beta chain was sequenced during a study of CD8+ T cells in alopecia areata. Overall study: Tofacitinib administration to treated patients was oral, at 5 to 10 mg twice daily. People stayed on tofacitinib for 6 to 18 months, then stopped the drug for 6 months. Findings and limits, study-wide: Within the top 100, expanded CD8+ clones significantly decreased with tofacitinib, as did scalp clonality. Only a single nonresponder existed, so baseline CD8+ expansion links stay unclear.

As for treatment: oral pan-JAK inhibitor, 5-10 mg twice daily. Details on this clone: No antigen is known for it.

Isolated RNA was reverse transcribed into cDNA used as the sequencing template. Profiled with immunoSEQ multiplex PCR; TCRdb holds only in-frame clones, not every one. Here the sample spans more than 110,000 clones, nearly 55% being singletons. The germline V and J ends were trimmed by 2 bases and 2 bases, with 6 bases remaining between them. This CDR3 has 13 amino acids. Germline V gene data show CDR1 as SEHNR and CDR2 as FQNEAQ (reference sequence). V gene TRBV7-9 combines with J gene TRBJ2-5; D not certain. This sequence originates from a human donor with alopecia areata. This specimen consisted of CD8+ T cells sorted from blood, obtained at week 4, from a patient treated with tofacitinib. The CDR3 DNA sequence: TGTGCCAGCAGCTTAAGTGGGCAAGAGACCCAGTACTTC. Translated: CASSLSGQETQYF.